The clone carrying this TCR beta chain was observed a single time. Its antigen is not identified. An amount of RNA that ranged from roughly 0.5 to 1 ug was reverse transcribed with random hexamers. MiXCR was run by TCRdb on the immunoSEQ multiplex PCR reads, yielding one entry per CDR3 protein. The table lists roughly 190,000 distinct CDR3 sequences, approximately 96% of them singletons. CDR3 length equals 15 residues. V was shortened by 5 bases and J by 0 bases, with 13 bases between the two germline ends. The data stem from a study of CD8 T cells in Susac syndrome. Study conclusions and caveats: In its TCR sequencing and HLA analysis, the study acknowledged that the number of individuals was relatively small.

The chain combines TRBV12-3 or TRBV12-4 with TRBJ2-5; D perhaps matches TRBD2 (5 bases). Material: CD4+ T cells from PBMCs. This clonotype was sampled from a human donor with Susac syndrome. The CDR3 DNA reads as TGTGCCAGCAGTCCGCTGGCGGGTGACCAAGAGACCCAGTACTTC. Its translation is CASSPLAGDQETQYF.